The TCR beta chain under discussion was sequenced for a study of cytomegalovirus exposure and HLA in healthy donors. Study details: Early release data held around 80 million unique TCRs from HLA-typed donors. Among the approximately 400 genotyped donors, approximately 80% were placed in the Caucasian-associated ancestry cluster.

The germline gives CDR1 SGDLS, CDR2 YYNGEE. The CDR3 runs 15 residues. Trimming stripped 4 bases from V and 3 bases from J, with 16 bases between. Details on this clone: The antigen is undetermined.

Study-level points and caveats: For most TCR beta V segments, an earlier analysis put the productive rate at about 87% or about 30% of the time. It was reported that TCR beta sequences correctly inferred the HLA-A and HLA-B alleles for most subjects.

60 Vbeta and 13 Jbeta primers were used in PCR. Sequenced by immunoSEQ multiplex PCR; TCRdb stores in-frame clones only, minus some. Here the sample spans 150,000 to 250,000 clones, roughly 78% being singletons. This chain joins TRBV9 and TRBJ1-2; tentatively, D is TRBD1 (6 bases). This clonotype was obtained from a girl under 18 in good health and CMV-seropositive. Sequenced input: PBMCs. DNA of the CDR3: TGTGCCAGCAGCTCTCCGCAGGGGTTTTACTATGGCTACACCTTC. Its protein product is CASSSPQGFYYGYTF.